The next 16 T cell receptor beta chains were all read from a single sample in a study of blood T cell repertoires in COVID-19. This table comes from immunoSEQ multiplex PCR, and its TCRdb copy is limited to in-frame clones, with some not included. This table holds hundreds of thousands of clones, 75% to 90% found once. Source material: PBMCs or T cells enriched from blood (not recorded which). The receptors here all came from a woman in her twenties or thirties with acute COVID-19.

CDR3 sequence (DNA): TGTGCCAGTAGGGACAGGGCCGGATTGGACACTGAAGCTTTCTTT. Protein: CASRDRAGLDTEAFF. This rearrangement joins TRBV19 to TRBJ1-1, with 8 bases lining up with TRBD1. V was pared by 6 bases and J by 3 bases, with 9 bases of the junction left unmatched. This CDR3 comprises 15 residues. Germline V lookup: CDR1 LNHDA, CDR2 SQIVND (reference sequence). Using reference TRBV19 and TRBJ1-1 for the parts outside the CDR3, the full variable domain is DGGITQSPKYLFRKEGQNVTLSCEQNLNHDAMYWYRQDPGQGLRLIYYSQIVNDFQKGDIAEGYSVSREKKESFPLTVTSAQKNPTAFYLCASRDRAGLDTEAFFGQGTRLTVV.

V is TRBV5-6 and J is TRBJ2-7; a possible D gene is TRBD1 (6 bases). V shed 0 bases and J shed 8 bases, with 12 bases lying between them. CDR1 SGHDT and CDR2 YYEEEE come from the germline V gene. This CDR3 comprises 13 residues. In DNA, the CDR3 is TGTGCCAGCAGCTTGGATCTGGGGGCTCAGCAGTACTTC. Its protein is CASSLDLGAQQYF.

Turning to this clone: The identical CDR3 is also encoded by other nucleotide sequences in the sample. The CDR3 DNA reads as TGTGCCAGCAGTTACTCAACAGGGGGCTATGGCTACACCTTC. Its translation is CASSYSTGGYGYTF. This chain connects TRBV6-5 to TRBJ1-2, with 8 bases fitting TRBD1. The germline CDR1 and CDR2 sequences are MNHEY and SVGAGI. The CDR3 is made up of 14 amino acids. V shed 0 bases and J 4 bases; nucleotides not matched to a gene: 1.

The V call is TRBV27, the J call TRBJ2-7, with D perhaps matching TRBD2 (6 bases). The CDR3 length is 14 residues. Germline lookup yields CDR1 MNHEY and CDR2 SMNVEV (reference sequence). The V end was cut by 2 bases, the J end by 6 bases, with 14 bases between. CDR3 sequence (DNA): TGTGCCAGCAGTTTACAAGTATTGGGGGGCGAGCAGTACTTC. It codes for CASSLQVLGGEQYF.

In DNA form, the CDR3 reads TGTGCCAGCAGCGTAGGTTCAGGGGACTATGGCTACACCTTC. It specifies CASSVGSGDYGYTF. The chain couples TRBV9 to TRBJ1-2; D possibly corresponds to TRBD1 (6 bases). This CDR3 has 14 amino acids. Germline V CDR1 and CDR2: SGDLS, YYNGEE. V lost 0 bases and J 3 bases, leaving 9 bases between the germline ends.

The CDR3 spells CASSLSGSIHEQYF. CDR3 in DNA: TGCGCCAGCAGCTTGAGCGGGAGTATCCACGAGCAGTACTTC. V and J are TRBV5-1 and TRBJ2-7; 8 nucleotides match TRBD2. CDR3 length: 14 amino acids. Per germline, CDR1 SGHRS and CDR2 YFSETQ. The V gene end was trimmed by 1 base and the J gene end by 5 bases; junction bases not matched to a gene: 5.

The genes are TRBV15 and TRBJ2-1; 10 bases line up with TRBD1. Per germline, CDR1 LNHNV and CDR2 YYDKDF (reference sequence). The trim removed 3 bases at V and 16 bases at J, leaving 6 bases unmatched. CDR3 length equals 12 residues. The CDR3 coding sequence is TGTGCCACCAGCAGGGACAGGGGGGAAGAATTCTTC. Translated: CATSRDRGEEFF.

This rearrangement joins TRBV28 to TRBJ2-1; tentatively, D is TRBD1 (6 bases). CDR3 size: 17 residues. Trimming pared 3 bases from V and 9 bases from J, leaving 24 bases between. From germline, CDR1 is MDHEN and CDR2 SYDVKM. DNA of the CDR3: TGTGCCAGCAGTTTTGGTGCTGGGGACATCCAGGTTGGTGAGCAGTTCTTC. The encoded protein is CASSFGAGDIQVGEQFF.

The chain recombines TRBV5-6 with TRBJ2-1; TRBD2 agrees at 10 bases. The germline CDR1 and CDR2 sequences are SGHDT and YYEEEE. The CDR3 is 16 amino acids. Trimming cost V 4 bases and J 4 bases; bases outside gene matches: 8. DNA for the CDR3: TGTGCCAGCAGCCCCCGACTAGCGGGTGGTTACAATGAGCAGTTCTTC. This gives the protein CASSPRLAGGYNEQFF.

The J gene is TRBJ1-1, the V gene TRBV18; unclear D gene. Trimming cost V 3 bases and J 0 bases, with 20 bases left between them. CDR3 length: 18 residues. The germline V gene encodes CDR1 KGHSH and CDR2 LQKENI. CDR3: CASSPLATETRMNTEAFF. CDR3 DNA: TGTGCCAGCTCACCGTTAGCGACCGAGACTCGTATGAACACTGAAGCTTTCTTT.

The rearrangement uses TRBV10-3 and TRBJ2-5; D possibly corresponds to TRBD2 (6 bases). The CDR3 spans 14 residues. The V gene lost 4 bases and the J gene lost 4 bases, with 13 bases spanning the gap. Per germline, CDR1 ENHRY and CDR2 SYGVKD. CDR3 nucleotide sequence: TGTGCCATCAGTGTCTCGGGGACTGGAGAGACCCAGTACTTC. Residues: CAISVSGTGETQYF.

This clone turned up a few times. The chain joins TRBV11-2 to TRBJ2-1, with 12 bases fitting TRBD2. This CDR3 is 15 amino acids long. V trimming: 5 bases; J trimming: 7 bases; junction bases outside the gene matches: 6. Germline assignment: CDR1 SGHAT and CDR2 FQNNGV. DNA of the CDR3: TGTGCCAGCAGCACATCTAGCGGGGGGGCAAATGAGCAGTTCTTC. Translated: CASSTSSGGANEQFF.

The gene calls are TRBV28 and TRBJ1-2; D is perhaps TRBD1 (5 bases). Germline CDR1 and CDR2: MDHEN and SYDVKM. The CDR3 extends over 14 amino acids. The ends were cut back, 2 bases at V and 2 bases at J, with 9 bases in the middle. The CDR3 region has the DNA TGTGCCAGCAGTTTAGCCGGGGGAAACTATGGCTACACCTTC. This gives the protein CASSLAGGNYGYTF.

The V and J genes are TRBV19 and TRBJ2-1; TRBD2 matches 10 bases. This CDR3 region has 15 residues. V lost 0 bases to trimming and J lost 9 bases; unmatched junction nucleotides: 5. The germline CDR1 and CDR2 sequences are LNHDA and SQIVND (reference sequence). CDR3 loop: CASSIEAGGRSEQFF. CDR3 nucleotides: TGTGCCAGTAGTATAGAAGCGGGGGGGAGAAGTGAGCAGTTCTTC.

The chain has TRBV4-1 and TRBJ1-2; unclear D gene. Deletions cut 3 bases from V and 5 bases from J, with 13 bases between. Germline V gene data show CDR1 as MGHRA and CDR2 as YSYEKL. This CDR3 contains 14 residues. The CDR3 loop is CASSQREGLYGYTF. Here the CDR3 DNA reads TGCGCCAGCAGCCAGCGGGAGGGATTATATGGCTACACCTTC.

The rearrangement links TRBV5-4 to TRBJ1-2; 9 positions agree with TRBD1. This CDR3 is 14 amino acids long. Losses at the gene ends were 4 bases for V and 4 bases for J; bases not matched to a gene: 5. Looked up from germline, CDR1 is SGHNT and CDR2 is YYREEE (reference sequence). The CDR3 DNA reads TGTGCCAGCAGCCCCGGGACAGGGTCCTATGGCTACACCTTC. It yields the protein CASSPGTGSYGYTF.